A single sample is the source of the 29 T cell receptor beta chains below, sequenced in a study of blood T cells in healthy people across ages. Using a J-beta primer mix together with a sample-barcoded 5' primer, a second PCR was run for roughly 6 to 12 cycles. TCRdb reanalysed the 5' RACE reads using MiXCR and keeps one entry per CDR3 protein. The repertoire holds about 650,000 distinct CDR3 sequences, with about 32% as singletons. The sequenced material came from blood. These receptor sequences come from a woman aged 80 or older in good health.

In its sample, this clonotype was seen many times. The gene calls are TRBV5-1 and TRBJ1-2, with D maybe TRBD1 (5 bases). This CDR3 is built from 16 residues. V lost 0 bases, J lost 3 bases, and 15 bases lay in between. CDR1 is SGHRS and CDR2 is YFSETQ in the germline V gene. The CDR3 here is CASSLGLIGVDYGYTF. CDR3 DNA sequence: TGCGCCAGCAGCTTGGGGCTTATAGGGGTTGACTATGGCTACACCTTC.

This clonotype was seen once. This clone may be a read error of a much larger clone one base away. The chain links TRBV12-3 or TRBV12-4 to TRBJ1-6; D possibly corresponds to TRBD1 (5 bases). This CDR3 has 14 amino acids. CDR3 residues: CVSRSGLRDSPLHF. The CDR3 DNA follows: TGTGTCAGCAGATCCGGGCTCAGGGATTCACCCCTCCACTTT.

This clonotype has at least ten counts. V is TRBV6-5 and J is TRBJ2-7; unclear D gene. Germline lookup yields CDR1 MNHEY and CDR2 SVGAGI. This CDR3 spans 15 amino acids. The ends were cut back, 2 bases at V and 2 bases at J, with 13 bases in the middle. CDR3 protein: CASSYGSFGAYEQYF. For the CDR3, the DNA is TGTGCCAGCAGTTACGGCTCTTTTGGGGCCTACGAGCAGTACTTC.

This clonotype was recorded a few times. CDR3 sequence reads: CAWSVAAGGNQPQHF. For the CDR3, the DNA is TGTGCCTGGAGTGTGGCAGCTGGTGGCAATCAGCCCCAGCATTTT. The V call is TRBV30, the J call TRBJ1-5; D is uncertain. Trimming removed 0 bases from V and 2 bases from J, with 11 bases in between. Germline V gene data show CDR1 as GTSNPN and CDR2 as SVGIG (reference sequence). CDR3 length: 15 amino acids.

This clonotype was counted at least ten times. The chain uses TRBV7-9 and TRBJ2-1, with 7 positions matching TRBD2. Trimming at V came to 5 bases and at J to 8 bases, leaving 12 bases not matched to a gene. The CDR3 runs 15 residues. Germline V gives CDR1 SEHNR, CDR2 FQNEAQ (reference sequence). The CDR3 loop reads CASSPGLERVDEQFF. Written as DNA, the CDR3 is TGTGCCAGCAGCCCCGGACTAGAAAGGGTGGATGAGCAGTTCTTC.

Regarding this clonotype: A much bigger clone sits one base away, suggesting this may be a read error. CDR3 DNA sequence: TGCGCCAGCAGCTGGACTAGCGGGGGGGCCGTCAATGAGCAGTACTTC. Its protein is CASSWTSGGAVNEQYF. This chain links TRBV5-1 with TRBJ2-7, with TRBD2 matching over 15 bases. CDR1 and CDR2 from the germline V gene are SGHRS and YFSETQ. The J segment lost 7 bases and the V segment lost 3 bases, leaving 8 bases of the junction unmatched. This CDR3 has 16 amino acids.

This clonotype appeared a few times. J is TRBJ2-2 and V is TRBV9, with TRBD2 matching over 10 bases. The CDR3 runs to 18 residues. Germline V gene sequence: CDR1 SGDLS, CDR2 YYNGEE. The junction had 9 bases not matched to a gene; V was cut back by 0 bases and J by 4 bases. CDR3 sequence reads: CASSVAPSGGPSTGELFF. CDR3 bases: TGTGCCAGCAGCGTAGCCCCTAGCGGGGGACCATCCACCGGGGAGCTGTTTTTT.

This clonotype was seen ten or more times. The rearrangement links TRBV7-3 to TRBJ1-2; D might be TRBD1 (5 bases). The CDR3 sequence is 15 residues long. Trimming took off 5 bases at V and 5 bases at J, with 18 bases between the two ends. Germline V gene lookup returns CDR1 SGHTA and CDR2 FQGTGA. DNA for the CDR3: TGTGCCAGCAGCCCAAGCGGGCGGACACTTTATGGCTACACCTTC. This codes for CASSPSGRTLYGYTF.

As for this clonotype: A much larger clone lies one base from this, so it may be a read error. The genes are TRBV7-2 and TRBJ2-7; 9 positions agree with TRBD1. Judging by the DNA end, TRBJ2-5 fits better; the J call may be wrong. This CDR3 has 15 amino acids. Per the germline V gene, CDR1 is SGHTA and CDR2 is FQGNSA. The CDR3 DNA follows: TGTGCCAGCAGGCGACAAACAGGGGGCAGAGAGACCCAGTACTTC. It translates to CASRRQTGGRETQYF.

In this sample, this clonotype turned up many times. The chain is built from TRBV5-1 and TRBJ1-1, with TRBD1 identical over 9 bases. Germline CDR1 and CDR2: SGHRS and YFSETQ. Trimming removed 4 bases from V and 1 base from J; junction bases left unmatched: 5. The CDR3 contains 15 residues. The CDR3 here is CASSRDRVRNTEAFF. The CDR3 coding sequence is TGCGCCAGCAGCCGGGACAGGGTGCGGAACACTGAAGCTTTCTTT.

This clonotype was recorded at least ten times. The chain employs TRBV5-1 and TRBJ1-4; TRBD1 matches 9 bases. V gave up 3 bases and J gave up 3 bases; unmatched junction bases: 6. CDR1 and CDR2 from the germline V gene are SGHRS and YFSETQ. The CDR3 length is 16 residues. CDR3 sequence (DNA): TGCGCCAGCAGCTACTCCGGACAGGGGCCTAATGAAAAACTGTTTTTT. Translating it yields CASSYSGQGPNEKLFF.

The sample holds many counts of this clonotype. This chain links TRBV15 with TRBJ1-6; D remains unclear. V dropped 4 bases and J dropped 7 bases, with 11 bases sitting between them. The germline V gene encodes CDR1 LNHNV and CDR2 YYDKDF (reference sequence). This CDR3 is built from 14 residues. The CDR3 bases are TGTGCCACCAGCACCCGGGCCGGGAATTCACCCCTCCACTTT. The encoded protein is CATSTRAGNSPLHF.

This clonotype was counted at least ten times. V and J are TRBV4-2 and TRBJ1-2; D unresolved. V dropped 1 base and J dropped 6 bases, with 12 bases sitting between them. The CDR3 length is 14 residues. Germline V gives CDR1 LGHNA, CDR2 YNFKEQ. DNA of the CDR3: TGTGCCAGCAGCCAAGGGAATGGAGCGGATGGCTACACCTTC. Amino acids: CASSQGNGADGYTF.

This clonotype was counted at least ten times. This sequence joins TRBV10-3 and TRBJ2-7, with a weak D call TRBD1 (5 bases). Germline V gene data show CDR1 as ENHRY and CDR2 as SYGVKD. The CDR3 totals 13 residues. The V end was cut by 8 bases, the J end by 1 base, with 12 bases between. The CDR3 spells CAIRQGRSYEQYF. DNA of the CDR3: TGTGCCATCCGTCAGGGCAGGTCCTACGAGCAGTACTTC.

This clonotype appeared many times. This chain connects TRBV7-9 to TRBJ2-1, with D maybe TRBD2 (6 bases). Germline CDR1 and CDR2: SEHNR and FQNEAQ (reference sequence). V lost 7 bases, J lost 3 bases, and 10 bases lay in between. The CDR3 extends over 13 amino acids. This CDR3 reads CASIAASYNEQFF. DNA of the CDR3: TGTGCCAGCATAGCGGCAAGCTACAATGAGCAGTTCTTC.

A remark on this clonotype: A single base separates this from a much larger clone, so it may be a read error. The chain combines TRBV3-1 with TRBJ2-5; 7 positions match TRBD1. The DNA end favors TRBJ2-1, so the J call may be wrong. Germline assignment: CDR1 LGHDT and CDR2 YNNKEL (reference sequence). The CDR3 contains 15 residues. CDR3 protein: CASSQDRGMTETQFF. For the CDR3, the DNA is TGTGCCAGCAGCCAAGACAGGGGGATGACAGAGACCCAGTTCTTC.

This clonotype occurred many times. The chain has TRBV11-2 and TRBJ2-5; D tentatively reads TRBD1 or TRBD2 (6 bases each). The V gene lost 3 bases and the J gene lost 1 base, with 15 bases spanning the gap. The CDR3 sequence is 16 residues long. CDR1 is SGHAT, CDR2 FQNNGV, per germline. The CDR3 region is CASSFPGARFQETQYF. The DNA of the CDR3 is TGTGCCAGCAGCTTTCCGGGGGCCCGCTTCCAAGAGACCCAGTACTTC.

Comments on this clonotype: A much larger clone sits a single nucleotide away, making a read error possible. This chain joins TRBV5-4 and TRBJ2-5; D gene uncertain. CDR1 is SGHNT, CDR2 YYREEE, per germline (reference sequence). This CDR3 comprises 17 residues. CDR3 coding DNA: TGTGCCTGCAGCCAGACGAGTAGGTCAGACATTCAAGAGACCCAGTACTTC. The encoded protein is CACSQTSRSDIQETQYF.

In this sample, this clonotype turned up many times. The gene calls are TRBV5-1 and TRBJ2-6; D gene uncertain. Germline CDR1 reads SGHRS; CDR2 reads YFSETQ. The germline V and J ends were trimmed by 1 base and 3 bases, with 17 bases remaining between them. The CDR3 totals 18 residues. CDR3 amino acids: CASSLLPAGGSGANVLTF. CDR3 DNA: TGCGCCAGCAGCTTGTTACCGGCAGGTGGAAGTGGGGCCAACGTCCTGACTTTC.

Comments on this clonotype: A much larger clone lies a single base off, so this may be a read error. The genes are TRBV5-1 and TRBJ2-4; D is tentatively TRBD1 or TRBD2 (6 bases each). This CDR3 comprises 15 residues. The germline gives CDR1 SGHRS, CDR2 YFSETQ. V was cut by 0 bases and J by 3 bases, with 10 bases left in between. DNA for the CDR3: TGCGCCAGCAGCTTGGGGAGGGACAACAAAAACATTCAGTACTTC. This codes for CASSLGRDNKNIQYF.

The J gene is TRBJ1-1, the V gene TRBV27; the D gene is possibly TRBD1 (6 bases). Trimming took off 6 bases at V and 4 bases at J, with 18 bases between the two ends. The CDR3 totals 15 residues. Per the germline V gene, CDR1 is MNHEY and CDR2 is SMNVEV (reference sequence). The CDR3 protein is CASSLNKGGSTEAFF. In DNA form, the CDR3 reads TGTGCCAGCAGCCTTAACAAGGGGGGTAGCACTGAAGCTTTCTTT.

This clonotype came up many times. The rearrangement links TRBV7-2 to TRBJ2-1, with TRBD1 identical over 11 bases. V dropped 0 bases and J dropped 6; count of bases not matched to a gene: 7. CDR3 length: 17 residues. Germline V CDR1 and CDR2: SGHTA, FQGNSA. The DNA for the CDR3 is TGTGCCAGCAGCTTAGCGAAGGGAGGGACAGGGGGCAATGAGCAGTTCTTC. It translates to CASSLAKGGTGGNEQFF.

This clonotype has a count of ten or more. The chain couples TRBV7-2 to TRBJ2-1, with 9 bases fitting TRBD1. V lost 5 bases, J lost 3 bases, and 2 bases stayed unmatched. CDR1 and CDR2 (germline): SGHTA, FQGNSA. The CDR3 is 14 residues long. CDR3 loop: CASSGQGIYNEQFF. Here the CDR3 DNA reads TGTGCCAGCAGCGGACAGGGGATCTACAATGAGCAGTTCTTC.

This clonotype was counted ten times or more. J is TRBJ2-3 and V is TRBV30; 13 bases fit TRBD2. The junction had 6 bases not matched to a gene; V was cut back by 8 bases and J by 4 bases. The germline V gene has CDR1 GTSNPN and CDR2 SVGIG (reference sequence). This CDR3 has 14 residues. CDR3 coding DNA: TGTGCCCTGCGGACTAGCGGGGGCGCAGATACGCAGTATTTT. This codes for CALRTSGGADTQYF.

The chain has TRBV20-1 and TRBJ2-7; D may match TRBD1 or TRBD2 (6 bases each). The V gene's germline CDR1 is DFQATT and CDR2 SNEGSKA (reference sequence). V lost 1 base and J lost 0, with 10 bases in between. This CDR3 is 14 amino acids long. The CDR3 bases are TGCAGTGCTAGAGCAGGAGGGGGCTCCTACGAGCAGTACTTC. As protein: CSARAGGGSYEQYF.

The chain couples TRBV27 to TRBJ2-1; D perhaps matches TRBD1 (6 bases). The J call may not be correct, given that the DNA end is closer to TRBJ2-7. Germline lookup yields CDR1 MNHEY and CDR2 SMNVEV (reference sequence). The CDR3 runs 14 residues. The CDR3 DNA sequence: TGTGCCAGCAGTACATACAGGGCGTCCTACGAGCAGTACTTC. It specifies CASSTYRASYEQYF.

The chain joins TRBV5-1 to TRBJ2-5, with a weak D call TRBD1 (6 bases). The J call is in doubt because the DNA end fits TRBJ2-7 better. Germline-derived CDR1 and CDR2 are SGHRS and YFSETQ. The CDR3 consists of 17 residues. CDR3 nucleotide sequence: TGCGCCAGCAGCTTGGCAGACGGGACAACGGTGGACTACGAGCAGTACTTC. This encodes CASSLADGTTVDYEQYF.

This clonotype was found many times. The rearrangement joins TRBV7-6 to TRBJ2-1, with TRBD1 identical over 7 bases. Trimming at V came to 5 bases and at J to 1 base, leaving 5 bases not matched to a gene. Germline V lookup: CDR1 SGHVS, CDR2 FNYEAQ. The CDR3 runs to 15 residues. The CDR3 is CASSTPTGSYNEQFF. CDR3 bases: TGTGCCAGCAGCACCCCGACAGGGTCCTACAATGAGCAGTTCTTC.

This clonotype was seen more than once but under ten times. The CDR3 is CASSQVLAGAGNEQYF. The CDR3 region has the DNA TGCGCCAGCAGCCAAGTCCTAGCGGGGGCGGGCAATGAGCAGTACTTC. The rearrangement links TRBV4-3 to TRBJ2-5; 10 nucleotides agree with TRBD2. The CDR3 consists of 16 residues. Germline V gives CDR1 LGHNA, CDR2 YSLEER. V shed 1 base and J 11 bases; nucleotides not matched to a gene: 13.